This T cell receptor beta chain originates from a study of T-cell reconstitution after alpha-beta-depleted transplantation in children. Study conclusions and caveats: Diversity of TCRbeta at day 60 was high in some patients, arising from surviving recipient T cells and thymic progenitors. The study reportedly traced alpha-beta T cells about two months after transplant to several hundred expanded graft clones.

A TCRbeta library incorporating unique molecular identifiers was prepared. TCRdb independently ran MiXCR on the PCR reads; one entry per CDR3 protein. This table has about 830,000 distinct CDR3 sequences, roughly 16% appearing once. V lost 8 bases to trimming and J lost 10 bases; unmatched junction nucleotides: 7. The CDR3 runs 12 residues. On this clonotype: The antigen remains undetermined.

The chain joins TRBV12-3 or TRBV12-4 to TRBJ2-1; 8 nucleotides agree with TRBD1. This clonotype originated in a male patient between 5 and 17 years old who had a stem cell transplant for acute lymphoblastic leukemia, so the T cells may come from the graft donor. Sequencing was performed on PBMCs, mostly from graft donor cells, taken 360 days after TCRalphabeta/CD19-depleted stem cell transplant. DNA of the CDR3: TGTGCCAGCGGAATGAGGACAGGGGAGCAGTTCTTC. It specifies CASGMRTGEQFF.